This T cell receptor (beta chain) was captured by sequencing in a study of early T cells in non-severe SARS-CoV-2 infection. The wider study: The authors sequenced bulk RNA from unsorted whole blood, leaving chains unpaired.

Study outcomes and limitations: A preference for anti-spike CD8 responses marked VDJdb matching, which missed private and CD4 specificities.

The CDR3 sequence is 16 residues long. V lost 3 bases to trimming and J lost 3 bases; unmatched junction nucleotides: 11. Germline lookup yields CDR1 SGHRS and CDR2 YFSETQ. TCRdb called the 5' RACE reads again in MiXCR, with one record for every CDR3 protein. The sample shows approximately 46,000 distinct CDR3 sequences, about 23% of them seen only once. On this clonotype: Its antigen is undetermined.

The sequences come from whole blood, collected at baseline. This chain connects TRBV5-1 to TRBJ2-5; 7 nucleotides line up with TRBD2. This TCR was recovered from an adult who was a healthcare worker with PCR-confirmed SARS-CoV-2 infection or an uninfected control (not recorded which). The CDR3 nucleotides are TGCGCCAGCAGCTCCCCCCCGGGAGGAAGGGAAGAGACCCAGTACTTC. It codes for CASSSPPGGREETQYF.